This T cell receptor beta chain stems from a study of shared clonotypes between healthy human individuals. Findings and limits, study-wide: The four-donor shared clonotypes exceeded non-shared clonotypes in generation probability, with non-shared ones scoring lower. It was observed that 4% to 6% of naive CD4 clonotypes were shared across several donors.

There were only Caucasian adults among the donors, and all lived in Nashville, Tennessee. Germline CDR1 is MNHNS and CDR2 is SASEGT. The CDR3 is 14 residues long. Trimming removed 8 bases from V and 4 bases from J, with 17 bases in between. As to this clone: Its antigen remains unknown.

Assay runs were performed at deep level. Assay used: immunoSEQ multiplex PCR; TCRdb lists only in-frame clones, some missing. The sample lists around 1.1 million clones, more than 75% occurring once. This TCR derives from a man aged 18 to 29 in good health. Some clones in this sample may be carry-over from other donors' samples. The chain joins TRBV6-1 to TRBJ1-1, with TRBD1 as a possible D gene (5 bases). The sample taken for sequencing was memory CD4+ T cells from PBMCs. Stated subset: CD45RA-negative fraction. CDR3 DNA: TGTGCCAGCGTACGGCGGGGGGGGACCACTGAAGCTTTCTTT. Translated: CASVRRGGTTEAFF.